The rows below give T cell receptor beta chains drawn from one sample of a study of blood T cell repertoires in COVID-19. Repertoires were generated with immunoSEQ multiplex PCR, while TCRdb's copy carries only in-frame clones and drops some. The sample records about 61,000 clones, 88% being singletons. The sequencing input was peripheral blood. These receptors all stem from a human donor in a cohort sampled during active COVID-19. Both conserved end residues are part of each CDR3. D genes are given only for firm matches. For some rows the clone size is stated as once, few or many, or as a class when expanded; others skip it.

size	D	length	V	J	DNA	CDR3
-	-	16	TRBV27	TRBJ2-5	TGTGCCAGCAGTTTATCGGGGGGGCGTCGAGCCGAGACCCAGTACTTC	CASSLSGGRRAETQYF
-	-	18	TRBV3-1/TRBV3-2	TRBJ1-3	TGTGCCAGCAGCCAAGACAAGACAGCTACGAGCTCTGGAAACACCATATATTTT	CASSQDKTATSSGNTIYF
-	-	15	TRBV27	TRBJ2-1	TGTGCCAGCAGTCCCAGCGGTGGGAGGGGGAATGAGCAGTTCTTC	CASSPSGGRGNEQFF
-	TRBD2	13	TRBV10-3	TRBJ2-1	TGTGCCAGTAGCGGGGGTAGCTACAATGAGCAGTTCTTC	CASSGGSYNEQFF
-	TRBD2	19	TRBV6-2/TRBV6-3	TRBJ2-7	TGTGCCAGCAGTTACCCTACGGGACTAGCGGGGGGCACAACCTACGAGCAGTACTTC	CASSYPTGLAGGTTYEQYF
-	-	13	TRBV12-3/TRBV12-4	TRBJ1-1	TGTGCCAGCAGTTTTGGGCGAAGCACTGAAGCTTTCTTT	CASSFGRSTEAFF
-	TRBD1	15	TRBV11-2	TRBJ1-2	TGTGCCAGCAGCTTAGGACAGGGGAGGGCATATGGCTACACCTTC	CASSLGQGRAYGYTF
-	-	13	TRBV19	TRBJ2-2	TGTGCCACATACTTCCAGGGGACCGGGGAGCTGTTTTTT	CATYFQGTGELFF
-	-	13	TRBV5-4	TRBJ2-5	TGTGCCAGCAGCCCTGCGAGGGCGGAGACCCAGTACTTC	CASSPARAETQYF
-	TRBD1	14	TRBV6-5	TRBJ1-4	TGTGCCAGCAGTACGGGACAGGAAACCGAAAAACTGTTTTTT	CASSTGQETEKLFF
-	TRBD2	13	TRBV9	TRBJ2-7	TGTGCCAGCAGCGTAATATCGGGAGGCGAGCAGTACTTC	CASSVISGGEQYF
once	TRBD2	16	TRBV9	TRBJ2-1	TGTGCCAGCAGCGATGGGACTAGCGGGAGTTTTGGTGAGCAGTTCTTC	CASSDGTSGSFGEQFF
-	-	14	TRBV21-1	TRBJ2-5	TGTGCCAGCAGTCGACGACGGCGGGTAGAGACCCAGTACTTC	CASSRRRRVETQYF
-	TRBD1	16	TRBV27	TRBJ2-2	TGTGCCAGCAGTCTCTCGGGACAGGGGAACACCGGGGAGCTGTTTTTT	CASSLSGQGNTGELFF
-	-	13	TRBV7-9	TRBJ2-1	TGTGCCAGCAGCTCGACAGTTTACAATGAGCAGTTCTTC	CASSSTVYNEQFF
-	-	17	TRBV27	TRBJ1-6	TGTGCCAGCAGTTTATCCTGGGCAGGCGCTTATAATTCACCCCTCCACTTT	CASSLSWAGAYNSPLHF
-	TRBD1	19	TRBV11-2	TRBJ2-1	TGTGCCAGCAGCTCTACCCCTCGGACAGGTGAGAGCTCCTACAATGAGCAGTTCTTC	CASSSTPRTGESSYNEQFF
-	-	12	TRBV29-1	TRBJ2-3	TGCAGCGTAGTAGGGAGGACAGATACGCAGTATTTT	CSVVGRTDTQYF
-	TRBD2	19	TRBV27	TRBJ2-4	TGTGCCAGCAGGATTATGGGACTAGCGGGAGCCTCAGCCAAAAACATTCAGTACTTC	CASRIMGLAGASAKNIQYF
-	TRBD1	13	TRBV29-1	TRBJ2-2	TGCAGCGTTCAGGACAGGTCAGACGGGGAGCTGTTTTTT	CSVQDRSDGELFF